This T cell receptor (beta chain) was identified in a study of cytomegalovirus exposure and HLA in healthy donors listed by TCRdb under 2017. About the full investigation: An earlier analysis of 587 of the donors reported about 300 Gb of sequence data and around 100 million unique TCR beta sequences obtained from about 179 million T cells. An early release covering 550 to 650 HLA-typed donors comprised about 320 gigabases of sequencing data and roughly 86 million unique TCR sequences. Of the roughly 410 genotyped donors, 65% to 90% were placed in the genetic ancestry cluster associated with self-reported Caucasian donors. The study was designed to test whether signatures of past pathogen exposure could be identified by cataloging public T cell receptors. The study profiled the T cell repertoires of fewer than 850 subjects by immunosequencing and related them to cytomegalovirus serostatus. A separate validation cohort of roughly 120 different subjects was used in addition to the roughly 700-subject first cohort. To predict cytomegalovirus infection status, the study brought together high-throughput TCR immunosequencing, statistical association of individual TCRs with disease status, and machine learning. In a later analysis, previously published TCR beta repertoires from 550 to 700 donors were re-analyzed and high-resolution HLA genotyping was added so that TCR occurrence patterns could be studied. Rather than drawing on any new phenotypic data, the later analysis identified candidate immune exposures from TCR beta sequences and the way those sequences occurred across donors. To decide whether each TCR beta V gene segment behaved as functional or pseudogenic, an earlier analysis of several hundred of the donors relied on high-throughput TCR beta sequencing. Alongside the repertoire data, information on donor age, sex, ethnicity and CMV serostatus was compiled. Genome-wide SNP genotypes for about 65% of the roughly 700 donors were used in a later genetic analysis, which treated that subset as a discovery cohort. Every repertoire in the discovery cohort had been generated on one and the same sequencing platform. HLA typing covered class I and class II loci at four-digit resolution. Typing coverage varied by locus: about 620-630 donors for A, B, C, DRB1 and DQB1; about 520 for DQA1; approximately 570 for DPA1; 450 to 480 for DPB1. Because of strong linkage in the cohort, roughly five DR-DQ haplotypes were treated as single units for association and clustering. On average, around 200,000 unique TCR beta nucleotide sequences were sequenced per donor among some 420 genotyped donors of the cohort, with 15% to 20% of those sequences being non-productive.

Broader findings and caveats from the paper: Roughly uniform sequencing depth across donors was assumed in presence/absence analyses, although this assumption may not hold. Assigning TCR associations to individual alleles was difficult when HLA alleles, especially DR and DQ, strongly co-occurred. In a later analysis, the rate of TCR association differed among HLA loci, with DRB1 alleles having the most associated TCRs and HLA-C alleles having the fewest. A later genetic analysis associated a missense DCLRE1C variant with V-gene and J-gene trimming of TCR beta chains, and an independent cohort replicated the association. Fewer than 20 rarely observed V segments, including chromosome 9 orphons, were excluded from the earlier analysis of a few hundred of the donors because counts were too low. In the study, around 150 TCR beta chains were listed as associated with cytomegalovirus. Because HLA typing was missing for some donors at each locus, association tests included only the typed subset. While some public TCRs were present in many individuals, most TCR sequences turned up only very rarely across donors. In both the original and validation cohorts, the classifier was reported to diagnose cytomegalovirus status with high specificity and sensitivity. A later analysis reported that several top co-occurrence clusters appeared linked to parvovirus B19, influenza, CMV and Epstein-Barr virus. According to a later genetic analysis, donors in an Asian-associated ancestry cluster had fewer N-insertions in productive TCRs than the approximately 700-donor mean. A further reported finding was that TCR beta sequences accurately predicted the HLA-A and HLA-B alleles for most subjects in the first cohort. In a later analysis, HLA-associated TCR beta chains showed more clonal expansion and lower generation probabilities than non-associated chains that were equally common. A group of highly shared sequence variants was considered likely to be a technical artifact of the sequencing pipeline. Correlated functional status among segregating V segments might reflect linkage disequilibrium, but an unknown experimental factor could not be ruled out. In a later analysis, 15,000 to 20,000 TCR beta sequences were associated with specific HLA alleles at a false discovery rate of 0.05. Immune exposure information for the cohort was limited to CMV serostatus. In vitro tests confirmed that a few of the cytomegalovirus-associated TCR beta chains recognize cytomegalovirus antigens. In an earlier analysis of about 600 of the donors, most TCR beta V segments appeared in productive rearrangements about 87% or about 30% of the time, broadly matching IMGT annotations. It was suggested by the authors that the approach could potentially be generalized to other disease states and immunological phenotypes. Most CMV-associated TCR beta chains appeared to be HLA-restricted in a later analysis, and the HLA associations seemed to be driven largely by CMV exposure. This cohort had only TCR beta chains sequenced, and the lack of alpha or paired-chain data limited which features could be detected.

Comments on this clone: The antigen it binds to is not known. The record has no base qualities; no much larger clone is one base away.

Libraries were made using the immunoSEQ multiplex PCR assay. For the multiplex PCR, a mixture combining 60 forward primers for TCR Vbeta segments and 13 reverse primers for TCR Jbeta segments was used. Amplification of the CDR3 region of rearranged TCR beta genes was performed with a multiplex PCR assay on genomic DNA. On the Illumina HiSeq System, the amplified TCR beta libraries were sequenced as 87-base-pair reads. As for the original processing: Across the 500 to 750 repertoires, a later analysis counted 78 million or so unique TCR beta chains, 9 million to 14 million of which were shared by at least two donors. Raw reads were error-corrected and collapsed into unique sequences with a nearest-neighbor algorithm that merged closely related sequences to remove PCR and sequencing errors. Alignment of CDR3 sequences to IMGT reference sequences was used to assign V, D and J gene segments. For a sequence to be retained, at least a six-nucleotide match to both a V gene segment and a J gene segment was required. Rearrangements were classified as productive when the CDR3 lacked stop codons and remained in frame with V and J, and all other rearrangements were classified as non-productive. CDR3 was defined by IMGT convention, running from the second conserved V-encoded cysteine to the conserved J-encoded phenylalanine. In an earlier analysis of roughly 580 of the donors, sequences lacking an unambiguous match to a single V gene segment were excluded. In an earlier analysis of about 590 of the donors, a V segment was called functional when productive rearrangements were above 56.7%, and segregating when the standard deviation between donors exceeded 5%. A statistical classification framework was built for diagnosing cytomegalovirus status from the catalog of TCR beta chain sequences. V and J gene assignment, in a later analysis, came from comparing TCR nucleotide sequences with IMGT/GENE-DB human TR gene sequences. The TCRdist pipeline was used in a later analysis to assign CDR3 sequences and most-parsimonious VDJ recombination scenarios. In a later analysis, every TCR beta chain was defined by the combination of its CDR3 amino acid sequence and its V-gene family, and reads without a unique V-gene family were dropped. To address suspected cross-contamination and a sequencing artifact, a later analysis removed roughly 580 highly shared, low-generation-probability nucleotide sequences. In a later analysis, a clonal expansion index was calculated for each public chain from normalized within-repertoire ranks of inferred template counts. Generation probabilities in a later analysis came from a VDJ recombination model fitted to out-of-frame rearrangements, and those results were checked against IGoR. Hypergeometric tests were used in a later analysis to score TCR-TCR, TCR-HLA and TCR-CMV co-occurrence, with a repertoire-size bias correction applied to the TCR pairs. False discovery rates were estimated in a later analysis by permuting HLA or CMV assignments 20 times. In a later analysis, co-occurring TCRs were grouped using DBSCAN, and TCRdist sequence similarity was added for clustering within HLA-allele-positive subsets. Co-occurrence clustering excluded repertoires with fewer than 30,000 or more than 120,000 public chains, plus five with anomalous nucleotide sharing. TCRdb took over this immuneACCESS table, retaining in-frame rearrangements with V and J assigned. Such tables are incomplete; in checked studies, under half of the missing clones stem from an unresolved V gene, and the remainder is unexplained. Clonal size and the V and J genes are those of that table, whereas D and trimming came from the DNA. The sample table lists about 98,000 clones, over 60% of them with a count of one. The ten largest clonotypes hold 7% to 10% of the sample.

The cohort consisted of 600 or so healthy bone marrow donors. At the time of sampling, all cohort members were nominally healthy, though unrecorded immune exposures were likely present. CMV serostatus was recorded as positive for about 300 and negative for about 55% of the roughly 670 cohort members, whereas no CMV serostatus was recorded for the donor in question. A peripheral blood sample was collected from each donor, and TCR beta sequencing was performed on peripheral blood mononuclear cells. Genomic DNA was extracted from the blood cell samples with the Qiagen DNeasy Blood Extraction Kit. The specimen was PBMCs. This receptor was identified in a human donor in good health.

The DNA sequence follows: TGCGCCAGCAGTGAGATTGGGAGGGCGGGAGGGCACTACGAGCAGTACTTC. Its product reads: CASSEIGRAGGHYEQYF. Recombination joined TRBV10-2 with TRBJ2-7; TRBD2 fits 9 bases in the junction. From the cysteine up to the phenylalanine, the CDR3 has a length of 17 residues. Of all the DNA, just the CDR3 is kept, 51 bases in frame from base 1. CDR1 and CDR2, looked up from the germline V gene, are WSHSY and SAAADI. Clipping removes 2 bases from V and 3 bases from J, with 11 as the unmatched junction base count.